This T cell receptor (beta chain) was recovered during a study of T-cell memory formation after mild COVID-19. Study-wide context: Clusters of TCRs were largely donor specific. Findings of the study overall: Researchers found some responding clones in pre-infection memory, a sign that cross-reactive memory joined. The CD4+ clones that contracted clustered mainly within CM and EM, and the CD8+ clones concentrated in EMRA.

After 5'RACE with constant-segment primers, TCR alpha and TCR beta cDNA libraries carrying sample barcodes and UMIs were obtained. Via MiXCR, TCRdb re-called the 5' RACE reads, giving one row per CDR3 protein. Among roughly 450,000 distinct CDR3 sequences listed, over 15% were seen once. The CDR3 has 18 amino acids. As for this clonotype: The antigen is not known.

Sequenced input: PBMCs or a T cell subset sorted from them (not recorded which). The V gene is TRBV21-1, the J gene TRBJ1-5; the DNA was not used to check the table's D call, TRBD1. TRBV21-1 is classified as a pseudogene. The receptor was derived from an adult woman who had mild COVID-19 (a few samples of this study predate the infection). Cell type and time point are not known. The DNA of the CDR3 is TGTGCCAGCAGCAAAGTTAGTAGGGGTCGGGAAGCTTTACAGCCCCAGCATTTT. Its protein is CASSKVSRGREALQPQHF.